This entry describes one TCR beta chain. The antigen remains undetermined. The data are from a study of CD8 T cells in Susac syndrome. Study-wide results and limits: It was acknowledged in the study that the number of individuals who were included in its TCR sequencing and HLA analysis was relatively small.

Per germline, CDR1 SGHTA and CDR2 FQGTGA. This CDR3 is built from 14 residues. Random hexamers were used to reverse transcribe roughly 0.45 to 1 ug of RNA. The TCR beta CDR3 was amplified by immunoSEQ multiplex PCR across 54 Vbeta, 13 Jbeta. Each CDR3 protein gets one entry after TCRdb re-called the immunoSEQ multiplex PCR reads with MiXCR. The sample lists 85,000 to 120,000 distinct CDR3 sequences; roughly 95% were seen once. TCR beta sequencing covered blood CD8+ and CD4+ T cells. This chain connects TRBV7-3 to TRBJ1-6, with TRBD1 identical over 9 bases. The sequencing sample was made of CD8+ T cells from PBMCs. The receptor was derived from a human donor with Susac syndrome. The CDR3 here is CASQATGGNSPLHF. The DNA of the CDR3 is TGTGCGAGCCAGGCGACAGGGGGGAATTCACCCCTCCACTTT.